A selection of T cell receptor beta chains follows, all from one sample in a study of radiotherapy plus CTLA-4 blockade in lung cancer. The method was immunoSEQ multiplex PCR; TCRdb's version includes in-frame clones alone and lacks a portion of them. In the table there are about 95,000 clones, about four fifths of which are singletons. The starting material was peripheral blood, obtained from a patient treated with radiotherapy plus ipilimumab. The receptors shown here come from a human donor with non-small cell lung cancer who had stable disease on radiotherapy plus ipilimumab. Each CDR3 is given with its conserved first and last residue. Each record gives: J gene, V gene, CDR3 protein.

TRBJ2-6,TRBV5-1,CAGSQGRGANVLTF
TRBJ2-3,TRBV7-2,CASSLDRTTTDTQYF
TRBJ2-5,TRBV7-7,CASSPTGTREETQYF
TRBJ1-1,TRBV5-6,CASSPGLLNTEAFF
TRBJ2-3,TRBV6-5,CASSYGSGSNTDTQYF
TRBJ1-1,TRBV11-2,CASSLEVGTEAFF
TRBJ1-2,TRBV10-2,CASSADGYYGYTF
TRBJ1-6,TRBV7-2,CASSLTENSPLHF
TRBJ2-1,TRBV11-1,CASSLRPSGIRNEQFF
TRBJ2-1,TRBV6-6,CASRASSYNEQFF
TRBJ1-1,TRBV11-1,CASRARRQSTEAFF
TRBJ1-4,TRBV28,CASSLAQLNEKLFF
TRBJ2-1,TRBV12-5,CASATGSYNEQFF
TRBJ2-3,TRBV12-2,CASRLDKVRYFDTQYF
TRBJ1-2,TRBV6-5,CASSLNFYGYTF
TRBJ1-2,TRBV6-5,CASSLAEKGGYTF
TRBJ2-7,TRBV5-1,CASSPGTAVSYEQYF
TRBJ2-7,TRBV15,CATSRGRAGGLSSYEQYF